This is a list of T cell receptor beta chains from one sample in a study of blood T cell repertoires in COVID-19. Assay used: immunoSEQ multiplex PCR; TCRdb lists only in-frame clones, some missing. The data contain around 310,000 clones, nearly 90% of them singletons. Sequenced input: peripheral blood. The receptors derive from a woman aged 40 to 50 with COVID-19, enrolled during active disease. Both conserved end residues are part of each CDR3. D genes are given only for firm matches. Clone size appears in some rows only: once, few, many, or a class for an expanded clone.

d_call	v_call	clone_size	j_call	cdr3_nt	cdr3_aa
TRBD2	TRBV14	-	TRBJ2-7	TGTGCCAGCAGCCCCGGGCGGGGGGGATTCGACTTC	CASSPGRGGFDF
TRBD1	TRBV28	-	TRBJ2-7	TGTGCCAGCAGTTTATTAGGGACAGCGTACGAGCAGTACTTC	CASSLLGTAYEQYF
-	TRBV5-1	-	TRBJ2-5	TGCGCCAGCAGCTTGGTTCGGGGGCAAGAGACCCAGTACTTC	CASSLVRGQETQYF
TRBD2	TRBV5-5	-	TRBJ2-5	TGTGCCAGCAGCTTGCTGGCGGGAGAGGGGCAAGAGACCCAGTACTTC	CASSLLAGEGQETQYF
-	TRBV6-5	once	TRBJ1-4	TGTGCCAGCAGTTACGAGGCAGGGGCAACTAATGAAAAACTGTTTTTT	CASSYEAGATNEKLFF
TRBD1	TRBV29-1	-	TRBJ1-1	TGCAGCGTGGGACAGGGGATCATGAACACTGAAGCTTTCTTT	CSVGQGIMNTEAFF
-	TRBV6-5	-	TRBJ1-2	TGTGCCAGCAGTTACGGACAGATTGCTAACTATGGCTACACCTTC	CASSYGQIANYGYTF
TRBD2	TRBV24-1	-	TRBJ2-3	TGTGCCACCAGTGCGCGCGGGGGGGACTATACGCAGTATTTT	CATSARGGDYTQYF
-	TRBV27	-	TRBJ1-5	TGTGCCAGCAGTCCCCGAGGGTTTAGCAATCAGCCCCAGCATTTT	CASSPRGFSNQPQHF
-	TRBV4-3	-	TRBJ2-2	TGCGCCAGCAGCCAAGATGAGGGGGTCACCGGGGAGCTGTTTTTT	CASSQDEGVTGELFF
TRBD1	TRBV30	-	TRBJ2-2	TGTGCCTGGAGTGGGACATCACAGGGGAGAGGCACCGGGGAGCTGTTTTTT	CAWSGTSQGRGTGELFF
TRBD1	TRBV7-6	-	TRBJ1-4	TGTGCCAGCAGTTTAAGGGCGGGACAGGGGAATGAAAAACTGTTTTTT	CASSLRAGQGNEKLFF
TRBD2	TRBV18	-	TRBJ2-1	TGTGCCAGCTCACCATTCCTAGCGGGAGATAGGGGTGAGCAGTTCTTC	CASSPFLAGDRGEQFF
-	TRBV6-6	-	TRBJ2-3	TGTGCCAGCAGTTACCCACCTGGACACGCAGATACGCAGTATTTT	CASSYPPGHADTQYF
TRBD1	TRBV15	-	TRBJ2-7	TGTGCCACCAGCCCAAGGACAGGAACCTACGAGCAGTACTTC	CATSPRTGTYEQYF
TRBD2	TRBV5-1	-	TRBJ2-7	TGCGCCAGCAGCTCACAGCGGGAGATGCCCTACGAGCAGTACTTC	CASSSQREMPYEQYF
-	TRBV2	-	TRBJ1-1	TGTGCCAGCAGTAAGGACTCCCAAAACACTGAAGCTTTCTTT	CASSKDSQNTEAFF
-	TRBV5-6	-	TRBJ1-5	TGTGCCAGCACCTTGGGCAGGTTTAGCAATCAGCCCCAGCATTTT	CASTLGRFSNQPQHF
-	TRBV4-3	-	TRBJ1-3	TGCGCCAGCAGCCAAACAGTTTCTGGAAACACCATATATTTT	CASSQTVSGNTIYF
-	TRBV9	-	TRBJ2-1	TGTGCCAGCAGCCTACGACAGGACTACAATGAGCAGTTCTTC	CASSLRQDYNEQFF
TRBD2	TRBV3-1/TRBV3-2	-	TRBJ2-1	TGTGCCAGCAGCCGCTCCCCTAGCGGCTCCTACAATGAGCAGTTCTTC	CASSRSPSGSYNEQFF
-	TRBV6-1	-	TRBJ1-4	TGTGCCAGCAGTGAAACCCCGGGACTGCGGGAAAAACTGTTTTTT	CASSETPGLREKLFF
-	TRBV28	-	TRBJ1-2	TGTGCCAGCAGTCCAGAGGGAGGTGGCTACACCTTC	CASSPEGGGYTF
-	TRBV29-1	-	TRBJ1-1	TGCAGCGTTGTGGTGGGCGGGACTTTCTTT	CSVVVGGTFF
-	TRBV19	-	TRBJ1-3	TGTGCCAGTAGCCGGAGGGCCTCTGGAAACACCATATATTTT	CASSRRASGNTIYF
-	TRBV5-1	-	TRBJ1-5	TGCGCCAGCAGCTCTCTCAGGGGAAGTCAGCCCCAGCATTTT	CASSSLRGSQPQHF
-	TRBV25-1	-	TRBJ2-5	TGTGCCAGCAGTGAATTTGGCGCTATCGGGGTTCAAGAGACCCAGTACTTC	CASSEFGAIGVQETQYF
-	TRBV7-9	-	TRBJ2-1	TGTGCCAGCAGCTCCCCCGCAGGAGGGTCCTACAATGAGCAGTTCTTC	CASSSPAGGSYNEQFF
-	TRBV27	-	TRBJ2-2	TGTGCCAGCAGCCCAGCCGGCGGGAACGGCGGGGAGCTGTTTTTT	CASSPAGGNGGELFF
TRBD2	TRBV9	-	TRBJ2-7	TGTGCCAGCAGCGTCGATGACGTCAGCGGGAGGCACGAGCAGTACTTC	CASSVDDVSGRHEQYF
-	TRBV9	once	TRBJ1-2	TGTGCCAGCAGCGTAGGCGTACAGGCCGATAACTATGGCTACACCTTC	CASSVGVQADNYGYTF
-	TRBV9	once	TRBJ1-1	TGTGCCAGCAGCTCTCTATCGAACACTGAAGCTTTCTTT	CASSSLSNTEAFF
-	TRBV9	-	TRBJ2-1	TGTGCCAGCAGCGTAGGAGGCGCGGAGAGCTACAATGAGCAGTTCTTC	CASSVGGAESYNEQFF
-	TRBV5-1	once	TRBJ2-3	TGCGCCAGCAGGGAAGAGGCCATAGCTAGCACAGATACGCAGTATTTT	CASREEAIASTDTQYF
-	TRBV19	-	TRBJ2-1	TGTGCCAGTAGTATAGCAACCCCGGTCTCCTACAATGAGCAGTTCTTC	CASSIATPVSYNEQFF
-	TRBV19	-	TRBJ2-1	TGTGCCAGTAGTAGGGTGGGCCAGTATCAGTTCTTC	CASSRVGQYQFF
-	TRBV29-1	once	TRBJ2-5	TGCAGCGTTGACGCCCTATCTCAAGAGACCCAGTACTTC	CSVDALSQETQYF
-	TRBV30	-	TRBJ1-1	TGTGCCTGGAGTGTCACGGGGTCCGTACGTCCTTTCTTT	CAWSVTGSVRPFF
-	TRBV6-5	once	TRBJ2-1	TGTGCCAGCAGTTACTCGTACAGCTACAATGAGCAGTTCTTC	CASSYSYSYNEQFF
TRBD1	TRBV18	-	TRBJ1-5	TGTGCCAGCTCTCTTGGACAGGCCGGGGGCAATCAGCCCCAGCATTTT	CASSLGQAGGNQPQHF
TRBD1	TRBV5-6	-	TRBJ1-2	TGTGCCAGCAGCTTGCCGCGAGGGGACAGGGCCTATGGCTACACCTTC	CASSLPRGDRAYGYTF
TRBD2	TRBV2	-	TRBJ2-7	TGTGCCAGCAAACTGACTAGCGGGGATAAGTACGAGCAGTACTTC	CASKLTSGDKYEQYF
-	TRBV6-5	-	TRBJ1-4	TGTGCCAGCCGGGTGAGCAGTCCTAATGAAAAACTGTTTTTT	CASRVSSPNEKLFF
TRBD1	TRBV27	-	TRBJ1-1	TGTGCCAGCAGTACAGGGGGCATCGAAGCTTTCTTT	CASSTGGIEAFF
-	TRBV7-9	-	TRBJ2-4	TGTGCCAGCAGCCTCGGGGGTTCGACAGAAAACATTCAGTACTTC	CASSLGGSTENIQYF
-	TRBV27	-	TRBJ2-7	TGTGCCAGCACCCCCCCGGGTTCACCCTACGAGCAGTACTTC	CASTPPGSPYEQYF
-	TRBV7-2	-	TRBJ1-6	TGTGCCAGCAGCTTCGTCAACTCGGATTCACCCCTCCACTTT	CASSFVNSDSPLHF
-	TRBV2	-	TRBJ1-5	TGTGCCAGCAGTGATGAAGGGGATCAGCCCCAGCATTTT	CASSDEGDQPQHF
TRBD1	TRBV29-1	once	TRBJ2-3	TGCAGCGTTGCTCCTTGGACAGGGGGCACAGATACGCAGTATTTT	CSVAPWTGGTDTQYF
-	TRBV19	-	TRBJ1-1	TGTGCCAGTAGTTCCACAGGGAGGGGAAAGACTGAAGCTTTCTTT	CASSSTGRGKTEAFF
-	TRBV12-3/TRBV12-4	-	TRBJ1-2	TGTGCCAGCCGCTTGACAGTAAGCTATGGCTACACCTTC	CASRLTVSYGYTF
-	TRBV27	-	TRBJ1-1	TGTGCCAGCAGTCCAAAGACGGCGCGGTCGAGGTTCCTACCCCCCACTGAAGCTTTCTTT	CASSPKTARSRFLPPTEAFF
TRBD2	TRBV5-1	-	TRBJ2-7	TGCGCCAGGACTAGCGGGAGGAATCTCTCCTACGAGCAGTACTTC	CARTSGRNLSYEQYF
-	TRBV28	-	TRBJ1-5	TGTGCCAGCAGTTCTCTCGACGGGGGGTTCCATCAGCCCCAGCATTTT	CASSSLDGGFHQPQHF
-	TRBV19	-	TRBJ2-7	TGTGCCAGTGGAAGGGGGGGACCCTACGAGCAGTACTTC	CASGRGGPYEQYF
-	TRBV4-1	-	TRBJ1-5	TGCGCCAGCAGCCAAGATCAGGCAGGGATTAATCAGCCCCAGCATTTT	CASSQDQAGINQPQHF
-	TRBV5-1	once	TRBJ1-6	TGCGCCAGCAGCGTAAGGACAGATTCACCCCTCCACTTT	CASSVRTDSPLHF
-	TRBV5-1	-	TRBJ1-1	TGCGCCAGCAGCCAGCGACAGGAAGGAGAGACTGAAGCTTTCTTT	CASSQRQEGETEAFF
TRBD2	TRBV10-3	-	TRBJ2-7	TGTGCCATCAGTGATGAGCGGGGCTCCTACGAGCAGTACTTC	CAISDERGSYEQYF
TRBD1	TRBV27	-	TRBJ1-1	TGTGCCAGCACGAGCCTGGGACAGGGGCTGAACACTGAAGCTTTCTTT	CASTSLGQGLNTEAFF